This T cell receptor beta chain was recorded in a study of identical twins. Germline V lookup: CDR1 SEHNR, CDR2 FQNEAQ (reference sequence). Trimming took 7 bases from V and 1 from J, leaving 4 bases between them. The CDR3 loop spans 11 amino acids. TCRdb used MiXCR to reprocess the 5' RACE reads, holding one entry per CDR3 protein. The data show some 250,000 distinct CDR3 sequences, 6.5% seen once. The sample was also reused in another study, on T cells expressing NK-cell markers. That source adds: Sorting of alpha-beta TCR T cells alone was achieved in several experiments with an anti-gamma-delta TCR antibody. HCMV specificity was not established for the expanded NKG2C+ T cell clones.

The chain links TRBV7-9 to TRBJ1-1; D unclear. The clonotype comes from a woman under 30 in good health. The source material was CD8+ T cells sorted from blood. This chain's CDR3 is CASMSNTEAFF. In nucleotides, the CDR3 is TGTGCCAGCATGTCGAACACTGAAGCTTTCTTT.